This T cell receptor (beta chain) came from a study of T cell responses to AZD1222 COVID-19 vaccine. On this clone: Its antigen is unknown.

Findings and caveats of the study: Baseline seropositivity occurred in only a handful of AZD1222 recipients. After the peak T cell response, and only then, were repertoires sampled. Spike-spanning, vaccine-associated CD4 TCRs were dominant at 160-218 and 743-854.

Data came from immunoSEQ multiplex PCR; TCRdb stores just in-frame clones and leaves some out. The sample carries under 150,000 clones, 85% to 95% recorded once. The source of this sequence is an adult in good health. Sequenced here: peripheral blood, sampled on day 0 of AZD1222 vaccination.

CDR3 residues: CASSPVNRQSLGDGYTF. In DNA form, the CDR3 reads TGTGCCAGCTCACCGGTAAACCGACAGTCCTTAGGGGATGGCTACACCTTC. The V gene is TRBV18, the J gene TRBJ1-2; D perhaps matches TRBD1 (5 bases). This CDR3 spans 17 amino acids. In germline, CDR1 is KGHSH, CDR2 LQKENI. V lost 3 bases, J lost 6 bases, and 23 bases lay in between.